The 2 T cell receptor beta chains below come from one sample, sequenced in a study of molecular identifiers for immune sequencing clone quantification. MiXCR was run by TCRdb on the PCR reads, yielding one entry per CDR3 protein. Here the sample spans more than 450,000 distinct CDR3 sequences, 20% to 25% being singletons. The sample comprised naive CD8+ T cells from blood, with Jurkat cell RNA spiked in. This sample's subset: FACS-sorted CD8+CD4-CCR7+CD45RA+ naive T cells. The receptors originated from a human donor in good health. Some libraries in this study had Jurkat cell RNA spiked in.

In regard to this clonotype: It may be a read error: a sequence one base away is much more abundant. Because it lacks the conserved phenylalanine or tryptophan at the end, this CDR3 is likely a read error. The CDR3 DNA reads as TGTGCCAGCAGTTTACAACGGGCGGGGGACGAAGCTTTCCTT. This encodes CASSLQRAGDEAFL. J is TRBJ1-1 and V is TRBV28, with D possibly TRBD1 on 5 matching bases. CDR1 is MDHEN and CDR2 is SYDVKM in the germline V gene. The CDR3 runs 14 residues. V was clipped by 2 bases and J by 8 bases, with 15 bases between them.

This clonotype was counted only a few times. The gene calls are TRBV3-1 and TRBJ2-3, with D perhaps TRBD1 or TRBD2 (7 bases each). The CDR3 runs to 17 residues. Germline V CDR1 and CDR2: LGHDT, YNNKEL (reference sequence). V shed 1 base and J shed 6 bases, with 20 bases lying between them. The chain's CDR3 is CASSQAWEGARRDTQYF. The CDR3 coding sequence is TGTGCCAGCAGCCAAGCGTGGGAGGGGGCCCGACGGGATACGCAGTATTTT.